What follows are 19 T cell receptor beta chains derived from one specimen sequenced in a study of OX40 agonist ivuxolimab in advanced cancers. Clones were read by immunoSEQ multiplex PCR, and TCRdb kept only the in-frame ones, dropping some. The sample consists of under 45,000 clones, 75% to 85% of them appearing once. The sample was CD4+ or CD8+ T cells sorted from blood, taken in a trial of the OX40 agonist ivuxolimab. The receptor set was obtained from an adult with an advanced solid tumor such as melanoma, head and neck, liver or kidney cancer.

The chain is built from TRBV7-6 and TRBJ1-4, with TRBD1 matching 8 bases. The CDR3 contains 12 residues. CDR1 and CDR2 from the germline V gene are SGHVS and FNYEAQ. Trimming took 4 bases from V and 10 from J; bases not matched to a gene: 2. The CDR3 nucleotides read TGTGCCAGCAGCTCGGACAGGGCAAAACTGTTTTTT. Its protein is CASSSDRAKLFF. Full variable domain (outside the CDR3, taken from reference TRBV7-6 and TRBJ1-4): GAGVSQSPRYKVTKRGQDVALRCDPISGHVSLYWYRQALGQGPEFLTYFNYEAQQDKSGLPNDRFSAERPEGSISTLTIQRTEQRDSAMYRCASSSDRAKLFFGSGTQLSVL.

This clone has a handful of counts. The rearrangement joins TRBV5-1 to TRBJ2-3; either TRBD1 or TRBD2 may supply D (5 bases each). The CDR3 covers 15 residues. V lost 4 bases, J lost 3 bases, and 15 bases lay in between. Germline assignment: CDR1 SGHRS and CDR2 YFSETQ. CDR3 nucleotide sequence: TGCGCCAGCAGCCTCCAGGGTAGGGAGACAGATACGCAGTATTTT. Amino acids: CASSLQGRETDTQYF.

The chain links TRBV15 to TRBJ1-1, with unresolved D. Germline V lookup: CDR1 LNHNV, CDR2 YYDKDF (reference sequence). This CDR3 spans 13 amino acids. Trimming shortened V by 5 bases and J by 1 base, and 8 bases separated the two germline ends. The CDR3 sequence is CATSLDPNTEAFF. In DNA, the CDR3 is TGTGCCACCAGCTTGGATCCGAACACTGAAGCTTTCTTT.

The chain recombines TRBV4-2 with TRBJ1-2, with 10 bases fitting TRBD1. CDR1 and CDR2 from the germline V gene are LGHNA and YNFKEQ. V shed 9 bases and J 10 bases; nucleotides not matched to a gene: 8. The CDR3 length is 12 residues. This CDR3 reads CARLGDRGSYTF. DNA for the CDR3: TGTGCCAGACTGGGGGACAGGGGTTCCTACACCTTC.

This clone came up once. The V and J genes are TRBV2 and TRBJ2-3; no firm D call. With 4 bases removed from V and 3 bases from J, the gap between germline ends came to 14 bases. Germline CDR1 SNHLY, CDR2 FYNNEI. CDR3 length equals 15 residues. The DNA of the CDR3 is TGTGCCAGCAGTGTGGCCCTAATGGGGACAGATACGCAGTATTTT. This gives the protein CASSVALMGTDTQYF.

V and J are TRBV5-1 and TRBJ1-4; no reliable D call. The CDR3 totals 15 residues. Germline CDR1 is SGHRS and CDR2 is YFSETQ. Trimming pared 0 bases from V and 8 bases from J, leaving 14 bases between. The CDR3 region has the DNA TGCGCCAGCAGCTTGGCCGACTCCCCGGCGGAAAAACTGTTTTTT. This encodes CASSLADSPAEKLFF.

Note on this clone: It is unclear where the CDR3 begins or ends on the DNA, so no DNA is shown, and the CDR3 is as TCRdb lists it. This sequence joins TRBV21-1 and TRBJ2-3; the table's TRBD2 call for D was not verified on the DNA. TRBV21-1 is a listed pseudogene. The CDR3 adds up to 17 amino acids, both ends counted. The CDR3 reads CASSKEVAGGSTDTQYF.

CDR3 sequence (DNA): TGTGCCAGCAGTGAATTGGCAGGACTCTATGGCTACACCTTC. Amino acids: CASSELAGLYGYTF. This chain connects TRBV6-1 to TRBJ1-2; D ambiguous. This CDR3 region has 14 residues. Germline loops: CDR1 MNHNS, CDR2 SASEGT. With 2 bases removed from V and 4 bases from J, the gap between germline ends came to 11 bases.

The gene calls are TRBV5-6 and TRBJ1-1; 7 nucleotides align to TRBD1. The J segment lost 0 bases and the V segment lost 2 bases, leaving 7 bases of the junction unmatched. Germline lookup yields CDR1 SGHDT and CDR2 YYEEEE. This CDR3 is 16 amino acids long. CDR3 protein: CASSLGQGVMNTEAFF. The CDR3, as DNA: TGTGCCAGCAGCTTAGGTCAGGGGGTGATGAACACTGAAGCTTTCTTT.

As concerns this clone: The same CDR3 is also encoded by other DNA sequences in this sample. CDR3 in amino acids: CASSLQTGNTEAFF. In DNA form, the CDR3 reads TGCGCCAGCAGCCTCCAGACAGGGAACACTGAAGCTTTCTTT. V usage is TRBV5-1 and J usage is TRBJ1-1; D might be TRBD1 (6 bases). Trimming took 4 bases from V and 1 from J, leaving 11 bases between them. There are 14 residues in the CDR3. Germline lookup yields CDR1 SGHRS and CDR2 YFSETQ.

As to this clone: At one end the junction does not follow the germline gene, possibly because of a read error. V usage is TRBV18 and J usage is TRBJ2-2; 9 nucleotides match TRBD2. Germline values: CDR1 KGHSH, CDR2 LQKENI. The CDR3 runs to 18 residues. The CDR3 is CASSPLSIAGANTGELFF. In DNA, the CDR3 is TGTGCCAGCTCCCCACTGAGTATAGCGGGAGCGAACACCGGGGAGCTGTTTTTT.

This clone is labeled as medium-sized. The chain joins TRBV13 to TRBJ2-5; D uncertain. The CDR3 sequence is 14 residues long. The germline gives CDR1 PRHDT, CDR2 FYEKMQ (reference sequence). Trimming stripped 5 bases from V and 2 bases from J, with 12 bases between. CDR3 nucleotide sequence: TGTGCCAGCAGCCCCAGCCACCAACAAGAGACCCAGTACTTC. Its translation is CASSPSHQQETQYF.

The chain links TRBV7-2 to TRBJ2-7, with 8 positions matching TRBD1. CDR3 length equals 16 residues. J gave up 3 bases and V 2 bases, and 9 bases lay outside the gene matches. The germline V gene has CDR1 SGHTA and CDR2 FQGNSA. Written as DNA, the CDR3 is TGTGCCAGCAGCTTAACCCCCGGGACAGGCAACTACGAGCAGTACTTC. Its translation: CASSLTPGTGNYEQYF.

The CDR3 loop is CASSSIGTSEFF. CDR3 in DNA: TGTGCCAGCAGTTCCATTGGGACTAGCGAGTTCTTC. The chain employs TRBV28 and TRBJ2-1, with 10 nucleotides matching TRBD2. The CDR3 has 12 residues. Germline V gene data show CDR1 as MDHEN and CDR2 as SYDVKM. Losses at the gene ends were 4 bases for V and 14 bases for J; bases not matched to a gene: 5. The full variable domain, in which reference TRBV28 and TRBJ2-1 provide the parts outside the CDR3, is DVKVTQSSRYLVKRTGEKVFLECVQDMDHENMFWYRQDPGLGLRLIYFSYDVKMKEKGDIPEGYSVSREKKERFSLILESASTNQTSMYLCASSSIGTSEFFGPGTRLTVL.

This sequence joins TRBV5-4 and TRBJ2-4; perhaps D is TRBD1 or TRBD2 (5 bases each). There are 15 residues in the CDR3. Germline CDR1 is SGHNT and CDR2 is YYREEE (reference sequence). Trimming took off 4 bases at V and 0 bases at J, with 11 bases between the two ends. The CDR3 here is CASSEGREAKNIQYF. CDR3 coding DNA: TGTGCCAGCAGCGAGGGCAGGGAAGCCAAAAACATTCAGTACTTC.

Here the CDR3 reads CASRRWDREAGELFF. In DNA, the CDR3 is TGTGCCAGCAGGCGTTGGGACAGGGAGGCCGGGGAGCTGTTTTTT. The V gene is TRBV11-3, the J gene TRBJ2-2, with 9 bases identical to TRBD1. The ends lost 6 bases at V and 6 bases at J; junction bases unmatched: 8. Germline CDR1 is SGHNT and CDR2 is YENEEA. The CDR3 totals 15 residues.

A word on this clone: The junction differs from germline at one of its ends, possibly a read error. The CDR3 coding sequence is TGTGCCAGCACCGGGACAGGTACGCAGTATTTT. It translates to CASTGTGTQYF. The chain links TRBV6-5 to TRBJ2-3; 8 positions agree with TRBD1. The germline CDR1 and CDR2 sequences are MNHEY and SVGAGI. The CDR3 totals 11 residues.

The chain is built from TRBV5-1 and TRBJ2-3; the D gene is possibly TRBD2 (6 bases). The CDR3 spans 15 residues. V was shortened by 2 bases and J by 7 bases, with 17 bases between the two germline ends. The germline V gene encodes CDR1 SGHRS and CDR2 YFSETQ. CDR3 coding DNA: TGCGCCAGCAGCTTAATTGTACGGGAGCTGAATACGCAGTATTTT. As protein: CASSLIVRELNTQYF. Complete variable domain (other parts from reference TRBV5-1 and TRBJ2-3): KAGVTQTPRYLIKTRGQQVTLSCSPISGHRSVSWYQQTPGQGLQFLFEYFSETQRNKGNFPGRFSGRQFSNSRSEMNVSTLELGDSALYLCASSLIVRELNTQYFGPGTRLTVL.

This chain links TRBV5-4 with TRBJ2-5; 8 nucleotides agree with TRBD2. The J call may be wrong; the DNA end is better matched by TRBJ2-7. The CDR3 consists of 16 residues. Germline V lookup: CDR1 SGHNT, CDR2 YYREEE (reference sequence). CDR3 nucleotides: TGTGCCAGCAGCCAATCAGCGGGAGTTGGTTCCTACGAGCAGTACTTC. The encoded protein is CASSQSAGVGSYEQYF.